The source of this T cell receptor beta chain is a study of Graves' ophthalmopathy and Graves' hyperthyroidism. RNA transcripts served as template for amplifying TCR beta CDR3 sequences. HTBI primers primed a first-round RT-PCR, and a second-round multiplex PCR followed. MiXCR was run by TCRdb on the multiplex PCR reads, yielding one entry per CDR3 protein. Of almost 750,000 distinct CDR3 sequences listed, roughly two fifths are singletons. CDR3 size: 11 residues. V was trimmed by 8 bases and J by 6 bases, leaving 14 bases between them. Germline V gene data show CDR1 as SQVTM and CDR2 as ANQGSEA. This receptor was taken from an adult man with Graves' ophthalmopathy. Sequencing used peripheral blood. This rearrangement joins TRBV29-1 to TRBJ2-7, with D unresolved. CDR3 coding DNA: TGCAGCTTCCCCTCCGGGCGCGAGCAGTACTTC. Protein: CSFPSGREQYF.